This T cell receptor beta chain is from a study of Ad26.COV2.S vaccination and SARS-CoV-2 variants. About the research overall: The donor was enrolled in the Ad26.COV2.S arm of the COV1001 trial. Overall study results and limits: Reportedly, spike-specific CD8+ and CD4+ T cell responses achieved substantial breadth once vaccination had taken place.

V shed 4 bases and J shed 7 bases, with 11 bases lying between them. Germline loops: CDR1 LNHDA, CDR2 SQIVND (reference sequence). The CDR3 is 14 residues long. With respect to this clone: Antigen: not known.

Treatment meaning: around 19 received Ad26.COV2.S at low or high dose, single or two shots; a few received placebo; per-sample allocation not given. Day 63 after the first injection of vaccine or placebo was the sampling time. At a Boston site, the person donating was an adult of 18-55 years. Expressing Wuhan-strain SARS-CoV-2 spike, an Ad26 vector served as the vaccine. Sequenced by immunoSEQ multiplex PCR; TCRdb stores in-frame clones only, minus some. The data hold around 450,000 clones, with 80% to 90% observed a single time. Sample: peripheral blood, taken in a trial of Ad26.COV2.S vaccine versus placebo. This clonotype was sampled from a person between 18 and 60 years old who received the Ad26.COV2.S COVID-19 vaccine or a placebo. The chain recombines TRBV19 with TRBJ1-6, with unresolved D. This CDR3 reads CASSSGLGNSPLHF. The CDR3 DNA is TGTGCCAGTAGTAGTGGACTGGGAAATTCACCCCTCCACTTT.